The next 14 T cell receptor beta chains were all read from a single sample in a study of Tregs in tolerant kidney transplant recipients (dated by TCRdb to between 2018 and 2021). The sample's time point label, in plain terms: blood sample drawn before combined kidney and bone marrow transplant. To prepare the library, the immunoSEQ multiplex PCR assay was applied. Entries here come from immuneACCESS through TCRdb and include only in-frame sequences with V and J called. Some clones fail to appear in such tables; in the studies checked, an unresolved V gene covers under half of the shortfall, and the cause of the remainder is unknown. The sample contains about 100,000 clones, nearly 90% of them found a single time. The ten largest make up approximately 0.3% of the sample. This specimen consisted of CD4+ T cells from blood, obtained before the transplant. These TCRs come from a human donor who received a combined kidney and bone marrow transplant.

This rearrangement joins TRBV5-6 to TRBJ2-4, with 8 bases that match TRBD1. CDR1 SGHDT and CDR2 YYEEEE come from the germline V gene. The ends lost 4 bases at V and 0 bases at J; junction bases unmatched: 3. The CDR3 sequence is 15 residues long. CDR3 sequence: CASSRRGLAKNIQYF. CDR3 DNA sequence: TGTGCCAGCAGCCGCAGGGGGCTAGCCAAAAACATTCAGTACTTC.

The chain recombines TRBV6-5 with TRBJ1-1; tentatively, D is TRBD1 (5 bases). V lost 5 bases and J lost 0, with 13 bases in between. The CDR3 runs 15 residues. Germline-derived CDR1 and CDR2 are MNHEY and SVGAGI. CDR3 in amino acids: CASSRNGQMNTEAFF. CDR3 nucleotide sequence: TGTGCCAGCAGTAGGAACGGACAAATGAACACTGAAGCTTTCTTT.

This rearrangement joins TRBV29-1 to TRBJ1-2, with TRBD1 matching over 7 bases. Germline CDR1 SQVTM, CDR2 ANQGSEA. This CDR3 contains 14 residues. V shed 6 bases and J 1 base; nucleotides not matched to a gene: 8. CDR3 sequence (DNA): TGCAGCGTCGGACAGGCCCACCGTAACTATGGCTACACCTTC. Protein sequence: CSVGQAHRNYGYTF.

The chain joins TRBV18 to TRBJ1-1, with a possible D match to TRBD1 (6 bases). The CDR3 extends over 15 amino acids. V lost 2 bases, J lost 3 bases, and 13 bases lay in between. Per germline, CDR1 KGHSH and CDR2 LQKENI. CDR3 residues: CASSPFRDIDTEAFF. CDR3 bases: TGTGCCAGCTCACCATTTCGGGACATAGACACTGAAGCTTTCTTT.

This chain uses TRBV2 with TRBJ2-3, with TRBD2 matching over 10 bases. The junction had 3 bases not matched to a gene; V was cut back by 4 bases and J by 5 bases. The CDR3 loop spans 14 amino acids. The V gene's germline CDR1 is SNHLY and CDR2 FYNNEI. CDR3 DNA: TGTGCCAGCAGTGGTGCTAGCGGGAGAGATACGCAGTATTTT. Protein product: CASSGASGRDTQYF.

The rearrangement links TRBV4-3 to TRBJ2-3; 14 positions agree with TRBD2. Germline-derived CDR1 and CDR2 are LGHNA and YSLEER. The V and J ends lost 0 bases and 1 base, in that order; junction bases with no gene match: 0. This CDR3 is 17 amino acids long. The CDR3 bases are TGCGCCAGCAGCCAAGAGGGACTAGCGGGAGGCACAGATACGCAGTATTTT. Translation: CASSQEGLAGGTDTQYF.

Notes on this clone: Different DNA sequences within this sample yield the same CDR3. V usage is TRBV2 and J usage is TRBJ2-1, with 9 positions matching TRBD2. Per the germline V gene, CDR1 is SNHLY and CDR2 is FYNNEI. J lost 4 bases, V lost 5 bases, and 3 bases had no gene match. There are 14 residues in the CDR3. CDR3 in DNA: TGTGCCAGCAGTCTGGCGGGGGGGTACAATGAGCAGTTCTTC. This gives the protein CASSLAGGYNEQFF.

This chain links TRBV4-2 with TRBJ2-3; 8 bases fit TRBD1. This CDR3 region has 18 residues. V lost 1 base and J lost 0; bases outside the gene matches: 9. Germline V gene sequence: CDR1 LGHNA, CDR2 YNFKEQ. The CDR3 spells CASSQVGGQVSSTDTQYF. CDR3 coding DNA: TGTGCCAGCAGCCAAGTTGGGGGACAGGTCTCTAGCACAGATACGCAGTATTTT.

V usage is TRBV29-1 and J usage is TRBJ2-3; 12 bases agree with TRBD2. Per the germline V gene, CDR1 is SQVTM and CDR2 is ANQGSEA. CDR3 length equals 15 residues. After removal of 6 bases from V and 3 bases from J, the junction contained 7 bases not matched to a gene. The CDR3 DNA follows: TGCAGCGTAGGCTCTAGCGGGAGGGCGACAGATACGCAGTATTTT. Protein product: CSVGSSGRATDTQYF.

The chain links TRBV4-2 to TRBJ1-2; D call uncertain. This CDR3 has 15 amino acids. From germline, CDR1 is LGHNA and CDR2 YNFKEQ. V lost 0 bases and J lost 8, with 16 bases in between. Here the CDR3 DNA reads TGTGCCAGCAGCCAAGATGAGGCCTCCTCCGGGGGCTACACCTTC. Protein product: CASSQDEASSGGYTF.

The chain has TRBV7-2 and TRBJ2-3; 8 nucleotides agree with TRBD2. The V and J ends lost 5 bases and 11 bases, in that order; junction bases with no gene match: 15. Germline assignment: CDR1 SGHTA and CDR2 FQGNSA. The CDR3 has 15 residues. CDR3 sequence (DNA): TGTGCCAGCAGCCCGCGGGCGTCGGGGGGGCGAGGGCAGTATTTT. Amino acid sequence: CASSPRASGGRGQYF.

Only one count was recorded for this clone. The chain employs TRBV4-1 and TRBJ1-1, with D unresolved. Trimming took 2 bases from V and 2 from J, leaving 9 bases between them. CDR1 MGHRA and CDR2 YSYEKL come from the germline V gene. The CDR3 is 14 amino acids. The CDR3 reads CASSQHGKNTEAFF. As DNA, the CDR3 is TGCGCCAGCAGCCAACACGGGAAAAACACTGAAGCTTTCTTT.

The chain uses TRBV5-1 and TRBJ2-1, with unresolved D. CDR3 length equals 13 residues. Germline CDR1 is SGHRS and CDR2 is YFSETQ. V was pared by 0 bases and J by 5 bases, with 6 bases between. The DNA of the CDR3 is TGCGCCAGCAGCTTGGGTCCGGACAATGAGCAGTTCTTC. This translates into CASSLGPDNEQFF.

The rearrangement joins TRBV4-3 to TRBJ2-3, with TRBD1 identical over 7 bases. The germline V gene encodes CDR1 LGHNA and CDR2 YSLEER. This CDR3 spans 14 amino acids. The junction had 5 bases not matched to a gene; V was cut back by 3 bases and J by 5 bases. The CDR3 DNA reads as TGCGCCAGCAGCCAGGGGACAGCCAAAGATACGCAGTATTTT. This translates into CASSQGTAKDTQYF.